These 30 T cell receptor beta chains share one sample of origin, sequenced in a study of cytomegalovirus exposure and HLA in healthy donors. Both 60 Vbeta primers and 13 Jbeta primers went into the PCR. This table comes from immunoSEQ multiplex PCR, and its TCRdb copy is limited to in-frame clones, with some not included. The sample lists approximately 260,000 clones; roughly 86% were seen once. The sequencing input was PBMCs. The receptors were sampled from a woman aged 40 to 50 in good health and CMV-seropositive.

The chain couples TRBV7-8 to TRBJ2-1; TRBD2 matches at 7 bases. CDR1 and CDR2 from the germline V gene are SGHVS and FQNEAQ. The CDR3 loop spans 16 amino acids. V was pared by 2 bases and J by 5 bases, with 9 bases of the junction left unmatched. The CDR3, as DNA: TGTGCCAGCAGCTTATCGGGGGGTACATTTAACAATGAGCAGTTCTTC. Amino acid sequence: CASSLSGGTFNNEQFF.

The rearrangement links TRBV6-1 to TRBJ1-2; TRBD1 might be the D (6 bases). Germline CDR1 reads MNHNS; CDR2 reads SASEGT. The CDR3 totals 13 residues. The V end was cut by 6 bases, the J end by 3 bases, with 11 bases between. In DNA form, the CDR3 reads TGTGCCAGCAGGGTGGGGGCGGACTATGGCTACACCTTC. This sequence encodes CASRVGADYGYTF.

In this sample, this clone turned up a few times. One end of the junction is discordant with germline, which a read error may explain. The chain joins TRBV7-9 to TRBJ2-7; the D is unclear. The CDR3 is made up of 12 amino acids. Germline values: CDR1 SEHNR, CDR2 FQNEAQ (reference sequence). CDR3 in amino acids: CSSSLDGSEQYF. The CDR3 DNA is TGTTCCAGCAGCTTAGATGGCTCCGAGCAGTACTTC.

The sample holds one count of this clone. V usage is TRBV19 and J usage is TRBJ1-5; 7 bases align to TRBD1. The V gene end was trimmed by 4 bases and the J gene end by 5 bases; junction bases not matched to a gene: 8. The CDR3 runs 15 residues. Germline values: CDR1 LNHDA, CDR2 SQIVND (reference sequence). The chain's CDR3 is CASSKFPGGYQPQHF. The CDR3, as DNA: TGTGCCAGTAGTAAATTTCCAGGGGGATATCAGCCCCAGCATTTT.

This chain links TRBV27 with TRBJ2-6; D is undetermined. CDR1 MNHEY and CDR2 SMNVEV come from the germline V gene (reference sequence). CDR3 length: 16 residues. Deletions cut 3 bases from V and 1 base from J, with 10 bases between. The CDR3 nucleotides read TGTGCCAGCAGTTTGGCGATCGGGTCTGGGGCCAACGTCCTGACTTTC. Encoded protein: CASSLAIGSGANVLTF.

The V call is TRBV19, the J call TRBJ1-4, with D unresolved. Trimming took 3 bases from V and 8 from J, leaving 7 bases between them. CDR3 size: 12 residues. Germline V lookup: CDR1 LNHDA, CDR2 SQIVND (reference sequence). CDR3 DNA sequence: TGTGCCAGTAGTATGGTGGAGGAAAAACTGTTTTTT. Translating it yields CASSMVEEKLFF.

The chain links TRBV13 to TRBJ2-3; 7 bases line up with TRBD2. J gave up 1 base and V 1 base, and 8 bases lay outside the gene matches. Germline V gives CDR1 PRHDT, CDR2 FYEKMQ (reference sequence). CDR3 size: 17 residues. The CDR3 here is CASSLDEAGRGTDTQYF. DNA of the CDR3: TGTGCCAGCAGCTTAGACGAAGCGGGAAGGGGCACAGATACGCAGTATTTT.

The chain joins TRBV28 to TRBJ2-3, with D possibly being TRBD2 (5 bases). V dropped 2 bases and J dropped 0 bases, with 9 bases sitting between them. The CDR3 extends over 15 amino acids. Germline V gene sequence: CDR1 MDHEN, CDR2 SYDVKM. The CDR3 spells CASSLEEESTDTQYF. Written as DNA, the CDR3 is TGTGCCAGCAGTTTAGAGGAGGAGAGCACAGATACGCAGTATTTT. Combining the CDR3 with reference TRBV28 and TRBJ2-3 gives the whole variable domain DVKVTQSSRYLVKRTGEKVFLECVQDMDHENMFWYRQDPGLGLRLIYFSYDVKMKEKGDIPEGYSVSREKKERFSLILESASTNQTSMYLCASSLEEESTDTQYFGPGTRLTVL.

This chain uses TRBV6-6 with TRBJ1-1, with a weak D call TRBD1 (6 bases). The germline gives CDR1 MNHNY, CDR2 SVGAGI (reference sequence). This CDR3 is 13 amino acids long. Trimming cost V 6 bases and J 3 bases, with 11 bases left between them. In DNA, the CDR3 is TGTGCCAGCAGCCTACAGGGCTACACTGAAGCTTTCTTT. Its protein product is CASSLQGYTEAFF.

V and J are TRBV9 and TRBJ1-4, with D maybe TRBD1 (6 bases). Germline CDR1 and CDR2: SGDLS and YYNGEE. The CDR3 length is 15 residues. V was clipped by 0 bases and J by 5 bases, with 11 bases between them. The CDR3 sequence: CASSVGGRGNEKLFF. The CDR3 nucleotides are TGTGCCAGCAGCGTAGGGGGCAGGGGAAATGAAAAACTGTTTTTT.

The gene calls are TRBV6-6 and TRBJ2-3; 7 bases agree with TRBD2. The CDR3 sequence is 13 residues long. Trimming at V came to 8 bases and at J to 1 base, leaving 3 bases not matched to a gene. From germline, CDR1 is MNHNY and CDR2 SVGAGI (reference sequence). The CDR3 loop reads CASWAGGTDTQYF. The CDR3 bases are TGTGCCAGCTGGGCGGGAGGCACAGATACGCAGTATTTT.

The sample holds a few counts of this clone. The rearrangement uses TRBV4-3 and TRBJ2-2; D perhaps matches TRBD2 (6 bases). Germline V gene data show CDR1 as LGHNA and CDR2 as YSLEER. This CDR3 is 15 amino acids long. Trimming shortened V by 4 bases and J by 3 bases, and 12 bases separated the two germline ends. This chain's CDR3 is CASSRTGADTGELFF. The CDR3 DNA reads TGCGCCAGCAGCCGGACGGGAGCTGACACCGGGGAGCTGTTTTTT.

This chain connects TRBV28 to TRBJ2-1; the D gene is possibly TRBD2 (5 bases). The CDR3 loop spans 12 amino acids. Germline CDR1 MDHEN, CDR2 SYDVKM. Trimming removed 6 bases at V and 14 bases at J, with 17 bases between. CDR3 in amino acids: CASSPEAKGEFF. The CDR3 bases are TGTGCCAGCAGCCCGGAGGCGAAGGGAGAGTTCTTC.

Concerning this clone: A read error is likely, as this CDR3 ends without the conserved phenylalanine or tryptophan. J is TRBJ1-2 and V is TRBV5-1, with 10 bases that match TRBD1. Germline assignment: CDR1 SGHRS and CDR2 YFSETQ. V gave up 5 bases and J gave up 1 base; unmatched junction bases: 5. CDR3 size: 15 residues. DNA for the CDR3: TGCGCCAGCAGGGACGGGACAGGGGATAACTATGGCTACACCTCC. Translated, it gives CASRDGTGDNYGYTS.

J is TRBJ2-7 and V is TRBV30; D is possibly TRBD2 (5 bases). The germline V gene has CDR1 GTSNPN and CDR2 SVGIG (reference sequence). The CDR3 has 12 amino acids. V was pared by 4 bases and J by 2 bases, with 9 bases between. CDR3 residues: CAWNRTPYEQYF. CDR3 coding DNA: TGTGCCTGGAACCGGACTCCCTACGAGCAGTACTTC.

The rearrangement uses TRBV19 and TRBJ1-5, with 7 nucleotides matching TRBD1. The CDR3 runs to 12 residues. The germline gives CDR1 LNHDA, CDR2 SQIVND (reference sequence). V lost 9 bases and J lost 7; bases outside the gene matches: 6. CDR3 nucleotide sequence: TGTGCCAGCCGGACAGGTTGGCAGCCCCAGCATTTT. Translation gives CASRTGWQPQHF.

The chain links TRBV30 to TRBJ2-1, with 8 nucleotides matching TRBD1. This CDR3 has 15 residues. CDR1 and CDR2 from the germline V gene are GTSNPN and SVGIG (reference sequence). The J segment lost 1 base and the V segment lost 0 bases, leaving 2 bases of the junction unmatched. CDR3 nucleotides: TGTGCCTGGAGTGTTACAGGGGGGTCCTACAATGAGCAGTTCTTC. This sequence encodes CAWSVTGGSYNEQFF.

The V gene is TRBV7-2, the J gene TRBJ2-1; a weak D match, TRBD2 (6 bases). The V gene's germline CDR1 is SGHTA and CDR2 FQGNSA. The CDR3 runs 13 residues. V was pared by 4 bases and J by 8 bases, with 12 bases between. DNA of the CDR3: TGTGCCAGCAGCTGGGGCGGGAACTATGAGCAGTTCTTC. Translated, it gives CASSWGGNYEQFF.

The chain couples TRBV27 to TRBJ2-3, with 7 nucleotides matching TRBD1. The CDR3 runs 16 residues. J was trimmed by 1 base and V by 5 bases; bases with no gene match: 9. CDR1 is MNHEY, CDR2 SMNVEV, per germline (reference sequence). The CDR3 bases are TGTGCCAGCAGTCCAGACAGGGCTGGAGGCACAGATACGCAGTATTTT. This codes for CASSPDRAGGTDTQYF.

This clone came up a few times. CDR3 sequence reads: CASQLGSSSYNEQFF. As DNA, the CDR3 is TGTGCCTCACAGTTAGGCTCGAGCTCCTACAATGAGCAGTTCTTC. The V gene is TRBV27, the J gene TRBJ2-1; D unresolved. This CDR3 region has 15 residues. Trimming cost V 11 bases and J 0 bases, with 17 bases left between them. Germline V lookup: CDR1 MNHEY, CDR2 SMNVEV (reference sequence).

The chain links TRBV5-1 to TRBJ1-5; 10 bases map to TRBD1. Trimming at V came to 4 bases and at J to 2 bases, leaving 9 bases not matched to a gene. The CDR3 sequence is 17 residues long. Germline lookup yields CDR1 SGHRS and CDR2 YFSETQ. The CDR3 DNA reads TGCGCCAGCAGCGAGGGGACAGGGGCAGTCGGCAATCAGCCCCAGCATTTT. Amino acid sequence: CASSEGTGAVGNQPQHF. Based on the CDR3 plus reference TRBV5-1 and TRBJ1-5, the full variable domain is KAGVTQTPRYLIKTRGQQVTLSCSPISGHRSVSWYQQTPGQGLQFLFEYFSETQRNKGNFPGRFSGRQFSNSRSEMNVSTLELGDSALYLCASSEGTGAVGNQPQHFGDGTRLSIL.

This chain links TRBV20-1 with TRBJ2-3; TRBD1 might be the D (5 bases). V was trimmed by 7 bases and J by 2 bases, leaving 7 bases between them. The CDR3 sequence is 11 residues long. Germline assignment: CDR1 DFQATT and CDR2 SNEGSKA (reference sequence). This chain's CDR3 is CSVGATDTQYF. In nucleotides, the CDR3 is TGCAGTGTTGGGGCCACAGATACGCAGTATTTT.

The CDR3 sequence is CASSVLPGGEQFF. CDR3 in DNA: TGTGCCAGCAGCGTCCTCCCGGGGGGTGAGCAGTTCTTC. The chain recombines TRBV6-5 with TRBJ2-1; 7 bases match TRBD2. The junction had 8 bases not matched to a gene; V was cut back by 6 bases and J by 9 bases. Germline V lookup: CDR1 MNHEY, CDR2 SVGAGI. CDR3 length: 13 amino acids.

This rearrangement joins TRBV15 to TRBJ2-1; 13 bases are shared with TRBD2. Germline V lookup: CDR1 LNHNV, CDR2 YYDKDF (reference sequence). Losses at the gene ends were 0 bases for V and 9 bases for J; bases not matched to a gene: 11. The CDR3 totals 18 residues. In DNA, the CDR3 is TGTGCCACCAGCAGAGAATACCTCGGGACTAGCGGGACCGGTGAGCAGTTCTTC. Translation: CATSREYLGTSGTGEQFF.

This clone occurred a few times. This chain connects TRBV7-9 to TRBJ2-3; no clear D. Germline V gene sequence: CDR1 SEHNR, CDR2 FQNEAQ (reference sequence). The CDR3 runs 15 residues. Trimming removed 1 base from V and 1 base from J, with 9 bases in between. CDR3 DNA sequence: TGTGCCAGCAGCTTAGGGAGCATCCGCACAGATACGCAGTATTTT. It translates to CASSLGSIRTDTQYF.

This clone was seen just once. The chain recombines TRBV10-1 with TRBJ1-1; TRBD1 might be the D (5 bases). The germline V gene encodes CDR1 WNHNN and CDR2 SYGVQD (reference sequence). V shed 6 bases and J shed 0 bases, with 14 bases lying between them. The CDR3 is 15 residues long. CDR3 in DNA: TGCGCCAGCAGCGACCCGAGACAGCTGAACACTGAAGCTTTCTTT. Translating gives CASSDPRQLNTEAFF.

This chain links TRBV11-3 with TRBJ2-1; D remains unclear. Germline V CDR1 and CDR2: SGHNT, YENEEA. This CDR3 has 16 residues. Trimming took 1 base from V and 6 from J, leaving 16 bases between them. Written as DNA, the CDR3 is TGTGCCAGCAGCTTAGGTTCAGCGTCCCCCGCCAATGAGCAGTTCTTC. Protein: CASSLGSASPANEQFF.

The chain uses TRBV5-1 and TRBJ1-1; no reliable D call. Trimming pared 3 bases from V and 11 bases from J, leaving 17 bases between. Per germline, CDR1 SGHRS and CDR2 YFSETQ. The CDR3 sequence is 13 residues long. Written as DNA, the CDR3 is TGCGCCAGCAGCTCGACGGGTAGTGTTGAGGCTTTCTTT. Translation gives CASSSTGSVEAFF.

The CDR3 protein is CASRERTNTGELFF. CDR3 in DNA: TGTGCCAGCAGAGAGCGTACCAACACCGGGGAGCTGTTTTTT. The chain couples TRBV28 to TRBJ2-2, with D hard to call. Germline CDR1 MDHEN, CDR2 SYDVKM. The CDR3 spans 14 residues. Trimming removed 6 bases at V and 2 bases at J, with 10 bases between.

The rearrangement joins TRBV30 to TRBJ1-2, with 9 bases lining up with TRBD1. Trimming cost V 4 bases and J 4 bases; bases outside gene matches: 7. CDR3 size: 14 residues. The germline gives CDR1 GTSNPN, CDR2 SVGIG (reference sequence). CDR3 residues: CAWTPDRGLYGYTF. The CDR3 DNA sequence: TGTGCCTGGACCCCGGACAGGGGCCTCTATGGCTACACCTTC. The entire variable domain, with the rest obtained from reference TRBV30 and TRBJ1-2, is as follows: SQTIHQWPATLVQPVGSPLSLECTVEGTSNPNLYWYRQAAGRGLQLLFYSVGIGQISSEVPQNLSASRPQDRQFILSSKKLLLSDSGFYLCAWTPDRGLYGYTFGSGTRLTVV.